These 9 T cell receptor beta chains came from one sample sequenced in a study of blood T cells in healthy people across ages. It was with a sample-barcoded 5' primer and a J-beta primer mix that a second PCR of about 6 to 11 cycles was run. Each CDR3 protein is one row after TCRdb ran MiXCR on the 5' RACE reads. This sample has just under 900,000 distinct CDR3 sequences, with around 30% found just once. What was sequenced was blood. The receptors shown here come from a woman of 80 years or more in good health.

The V call is TRBV5-1, the J call TRBJ1-1; possible D gene TRBD1, 6 bases. The CDR3 length is 15 residues. Germline V gene sequence: CDR1 SGHRS, CDR2 YFSETQ. Between the trimmed V and J ends, which lost 1 base and 3 bases, there was a span of 13 bases. The CDR3 sequence is CASSLYREGDTEAFF. The CDR3 DNA sequence: TGCGCCAGCAGCTTGTACAGGGAAGGAGACACTGAAGCTTTCTTT.

This clonotype appeared many times. This sequence joins TRBV10-3 and TRBJ2-1; the D gene is possibly TRBD2 (6 bases). Trimming cost V 2 bases and J 1 base, with 12 bases left between them. The CDR3 loop spans 16 amino acids. The V gene's germline CDR1 is ENHRY and CDR2 SYGVKD. CDR3 in amino acids: CAISEPAGRSYNEQFF. CDR3 nucleotide sequence: TGTGCCATCAGTGAGCCAGCCGGGAGATCCTACAATGAGCAGTTCTTC.

This clonotype was counted at least ten times. The genes are TRBV12-3 or TRBV12-4 and TRBJ2-1, with 10 bases matching TRBD2. Trimming took 6 bases from V and 0 from J; bases not matched to a gene: 2. The CDR3 totals 15 residues. CDR3 sequence reads: CASRGLASSYNEQFF. DNA for the CDR3: TGTGCCAGCAGGGGACTAGCGAGCTCCTACAATGAGCAGTTCTTC.

The chain has TRBV6-2 or TRBV6-3 and TRBJ1-5; no firm D call. CDR1 MNHEY and CDR2 SVGEGT come from the germline V gene. Trimming removed 5 bases from V and 5 bases from J, with 13 bases in between. The length of the CDR3 is 14 residues. The CDR3 sequence: CASSPQEPYQPQHF. CDR3 nucleotide sequence: TGTGCCAGCAGTCCCCAGGAACCCTATCAGCCCCAGCATTTT.

The J gene is TRBJ2-5, the V gene TRBV12-3 or TRBV12-4; 8 bases map to TRBD2. The trim removed 3 bases at V and 11 bases at J, leaving 14 bases unmatched. The length of the CDR3 is 15 residues. This chain's CDR3 is CASSFGSGVYNEQYF. Here the CDR3 DNA reads TGTGCCAGCAGTTTCGGTAGCGGGGTGTACAATGAGCAGTACTTC.

This clonotype was detected many times. The V call is TRBV20-1, the J call TRBJ2-5; D gene unclear. V lost 0 bases and J lost 4, with 0 bases in between. The CDR3 has 10 amino acids. The germline gives CDR1 DFQATT, CDR2 SNEGSKA (reference sequence). The CDR3: CSAREETQYF. DNA for the CDR3: TGCAGTGCTAGAGAAGAGACCCAGTACTTC.

The V call is TRBV4-2, the J call TRBJ2-2; weak D call: TRBD1 (6 bases). Per germline, CDR1 LGHNA and CDR2 YNFKEQ. The CDR3 loop spans 18 amino acids. With 2 bases removed from V and 3 bases from J, the gap between germline ends came to 19 bases. The CDR3 loop reads CASSQPPGGGRDTGELFF. CDR3 DNA sequence: TGTGCCAGCAGCCAACCTCCGGGTGGGGGCCGCGACACCGGGGAGCTGTTTTTT.

This clonotype was recorded a few times. This chain joins TRBV6-1 and TRBJ2-1, with D possibly matching TRBD2 (5 bases). Trimming stripped 7 bases from V and 9 bases from J, with 19 bases between. Germline assignment: CDR1 MNHNS and CDR2 SASEGT. The CDR3 sequence is 14 residues long. CDR3 sequence: CASKVSLGGGEQFF. CDR3 DNA sequence: TGTGCCAGCAAGGTTTCCCTAGGAGGTGGTGAGCAGTTCTTC.

About this clonotype: A much larger clone differs from this one at a single base, so this may be a read error. This rearrangement joins TRBV20-1 to TRBJ2-5, with 16 positions matching TRBD2. The CDR3 has 16 residues. Germline V gives CDR1 DFQATT, CDR2 SNEGSKA (reference sequence). V was pared by 3 bases and J by 5 bases, with 6 bases of the junction left unmatched. CDR3 amino acids: CSARAGLAGGSETQYF. The CDR3 DNA reads as TGCAGTGCTAGGGCGGGACTAGCGGGGGGGTCGGAGACCCAGTACTTC.